A selection of T cell receptor beta chains follows, all from one sample in a study of cytomegalovirus exposure and HLA in healthy donors. Generated by immunoSEQ multiplex PCR, the TCRdb table keeps only in-frame clones and is missing some. The sample shows about 180,000 clones, less than 80% of them seen only once. The specimen sequenced was PBMCs. The origin of the receptors is a man between 18 and 35 years old in good health and CMV-seronegative. The CDR3 runs from the conserved cysteine through the conserved F or W. Each record gives: J gene, V gene, clone size, D gene, CDR3 DNA, CDR3 protein. The D gene is left open where the match is weak. Rows give clone size only sometimes, using once, few, many, or a class for an expanded clone.

>TRBJ2-3|TRBV5-4|few|TRBD2
TGTGCCAGCAGCTTGGCCGGTAGCGGGAGGAATGGAGATACGCAGTATTTT
CASSLAGSGRNGDTQYF
>TRBJ2-4|TRBV19|.|TRBD1
TGTGCCAGTAGTATACGGGGTCGGGGACAGATGGGGTCAAACATTCAGTACTTC
CASSIRGRGQMGSNIQYF
>TRBJ1-5|TRBV6-5|.|.
TGTGCCAGTAACAGTCATAGCAATCAGCCCCAGCATTTT
CASNSHSNQPQHF
>TRBJ1-4|TRBV2|.|.
TGTGCCAGCAGTCCAAACAGATCAACTAATGAAAAACTGTTTTTT
CASSPNRSTNEKLFF
>TRBJ2-7|TRBV6-5|.|.
TGTGCCAGCAGTCACGGGGTCTATGAGCAGTACTTC
CASSHGVYEQYF
>TRBJ2-7|TRBV2|few|.
TGTGCCAGCAGTGAAGTGCGGGCTGGGTCCTACGAGCAGTACTTC
CASSEVRAGSYEQYF
>TRBJ2-1|TRBV10-2|.|TRBD2
TGCGCCAGCAGTGTTATCGGGACTAGCGGGCGGGATGAGCAGTTCTTC
CASSVIGTSGRDEQFF
>TRBJ2-6|TRBV6-4|.|.
TGTGCCAGCAGACTCTCCCCTTATCCAGGGGCCGGATCTGGGGCCAACGTCCTGACTTTC
CASRLSPYPGAGSGANVLTF
>TRBJ2-7|TRBV25-1|.|.
TGTGCCAGCACCGGGACTGGAACCTACGAGCAGTACTTC
CASTGTGTYEQYF
>TRBJ1-1|TRBV9|.|.
TGTGCCAGCAGCGTTACGGGGGGTTGGAACACTGAAGCTTTCTTT
CASSVTGGWNTEAFF
>TRBJ1-1|TRBV9|.|.
TGTGCCAGCATGGGAGGGGAGCAGGACACTGAAGCTTTCTTT
CASMGGEQDTEAFF
>TRBJ2-3|TRBV9|.|TRBD2
TGTGCCAGCAGCGTAACAGGCGGGGGGACAGATACGCAGTATTTT
CASSVTGGGTDTQYF
>TRBJ2-7|TRBV29-1|.|.
TGCAGCGTCTTGAGGGATAATCAAAGATACGAGCAGTACTTC
CSVLRDNQRYEQYF
>TRBJ2-1|TRBV9|.|.
TGTGCCAGCAGCCGAGTCTACAATGAGCAGTTCTTC
CASSRVYNEQFF
>TRBJ1-1|TRBV5-1|.|.
TGCGCCAGCAGCTTTGGGGGAGGGGGGGACACTGAAGCTTTCTTT
CASSFGGGGDTEAFF
>TRBJ2-7|TRBV2|.|.
TGTGCCAGCAGTAACGGTCCAACCTACGAGCAGTACTTC
CASSNGPTYEQYF
>TRBJ1-1|TRBV15|.|.
TGTGCCACCAGCAGAGAGCGTTTCGTCCCGAAATTT
CATSRERFVPKF
>TRBJ2-5|TRBV5-1|.|.
TGCGCCAGCAGCTTGGGAGGCAGCCTAGTTGGGACCCAGTACTTC
CASSLGGSLVGTQYF
>TRBJ1-2|TRBV4-1|few|TRBD1
TGTGCCAGCAGCCAAGAGCCCGGGACAGGGGGCTATGGCTACACCTTC
CASSQEPGTGGYGYTF
>TRBJ2-3|TRBV5-1|once|TRBD2
TGCGCCAGCAGCTTGGGGACTAGCGGGAGGAGGGATACGCAGTATTTT
CASSLGTSGRRDTQYF
>TRBJ2-5|TRBV20-1|.|.
TGCAGTGCTAGAGGACCAGGCTCACAGTACTTC
CSARGPGSQYF
>TRBJ2-1|TRBV6-5|.|TRBD2
TGTGCCAGCAGTTACTCCCCTAGCGGGGGGTACAATGAGCAGTTCTTC
CASSYSPSGGYNEQFF
>TRBJ1-4|TRBV28|.|TRBD1
TGTGCCAGCAGTTCTCGGGACAGACATAATGAAAAACTGTTTTTT
CASSSRDRHNEKLFF
>TRBJ1-4|TRBV30|.|.
TGTGCCTGGAGTGAAGGAGTTGATGAAAAACTGTTTTTT
CAWSEGVDEKLFF
>TRBJ1-2|TRBV30|.|TRBD1
TGTGCCTGGAGTGTGGGACAGCGCTACGGCTACACCTTC
CAWSVGQRYGYTF
>TRBJ1-6|TRBV6-1|.|.
TGTGCCAGCAGTGAGGCGGGAAGGGCAGGGCGTTCACCCCTCCACTTT
CASSEAGRAGRSPLHF
>TRBJ2-7|TRBV7-9|.|TRBD2
TGTGCCAGCAGCCCCCAAGCGGGGCCAACCTACGAGCAGTACTTC
CASSPQAGPTYEQYF
>TRBJ2-4|TRBV6-1|.|.
TGTGCCAGCAGCGGCCAGGGGACGTGGGACATTCAGTACTTC
CASSGQGTWDIQYF
>TRBJ1-1|TRBV5-5|.|.
TGTGCCAGCAGCTTGTTGGGGTCGGGGGTTACTGAAGCTTTCTTT
CASSLLGSGVTEAFF
>TRBJ2-5|TRBV7-9|.|TRBD2
TGTGCCAGCAGCTTGACTAGCGGGGGGGCCGGGGAGACCCAGTACTTC
CASSLTSGGAGETQYF
>TRBJ1-6|TRBV28|.|.
TGTGCCAGTACTGGAGTTTCGAGTTCACCCCTCCACTTT
CASTGVSSSPLHF
>TRBJ2-1|TRBV7-2|.|TRBD1
TGTGCCAGCAGCACCCAGGGGGCGACGGAGGAGCAGTTCTTC
CASSTQGATEEQFF
>TRBJ1-5|TRBV7-2|once|TRBD1
TGTGCCAGCAGTACATCGGGGACAGGGGTTAATCAGCCCCAGCATTTT
CASSTSGTGVNQPQHF
>TRBJ2-7|TRBV6-5|.|TRBD1
TGTGCCAGCAGTTACTCGACAGGGGGGTGGGACGAGCAGTACTTC
CASSYSTGGWDEQYF
>TRBJ1-1|TRBV12-5|.|TRBD1
TGTGCTAGTGGACTTACAGGGGTCGACACTGAAGCTTTCTTT
CASGLTGVDTEAFF
>TRBJ2-7|TRBV14|.|.
TGTGCCAGCAGCCCGCTAGGCTCCTACGAGCAGTACTTC
CASSPLGSYEQYF
>TRBJ2-3|TRBV7-7|.|TRBD2
TGTGCTAGCAGCTTAGATGGGACTAGCGGGGGCGATACGCAGTATTTT
CASSLDGTSGGDTQYF
>TRBJ1-1|TRBV11-2|.|.
TGTGCCAGCAGCTTACATCCGTCGCAGGGGACCACTGAAGCTTTCTTT
CASSLHPSQGTTEAFF
>TRBJ2-1|TRBV2|.|TRBD1
TGTGCCAGCAGTCACCGGGACAGGGTCTACAATGAGCAGTTCTTC
CASSHRDRVYNEQFF
>TRBJ2-5|TRBV10-3|.|.
TGTGCCATCAGTTTGGACAGCGGAGAGACCCAGTACTTC
CAISLDSGETQYF
>TRBJ2-3|TRBV11-2|.|.
TGTGCCAGCAGCTTAGCCCGCCCGCGGCCCGATACGCAGTATTTT
CASSLARPRPDTQYF
>TRBJ2-7|TRBV7-9|few|.
TGTGCCAGCAGCTCTCATAGTCCCTACGAGCAGTACTTC
CASSSHSPYEQYF
>TRBJ2-3|TRBV4-2|.|TRBD2
TGTGCCAGCAGCCCGTATAGCGGGGGAAGCACAGATACGCAGTATTTT
CASSPYSGGSTDTQYF
>TRBJ2-7|TRBV5-1|.|TRBD2
TGCGCCAGCAGCTTGGTTACCTCCGGACTAGCGGCCTACGAGCAGTACTTC
CASSLVTSGLAAYEQYF
>TRBJ1-2|TRBV28|.|TRBD1
TGTGCCAGCAGTTTATGGGGACAGCGAGGTGGCTACACCTTC
CASSLWGQRGGYTF
>TRBJ1-2|TRBV7-9|.|TRBD1
TGTGCCAGCAGCCCAAGGACAGGGACTAACTATGGCTACACCTTC
CASSPRTGTNYGYTF
>TRBJ2-5|TRBV28|once|TRBD1
TGTGCCAGCAGTTCCCGGACAGGGGGAGAGACCCAGTACTTC
CASSSRTGGETQYF
>TRBJ2-4|TRBV7-9|.|.
TGTGCCAGCAGCTTAAGGGGGGCAGGGGGTCCGGACATTCAGTACTTC
CASSLRGAGGPDIQYF
>TRBJ2-1|TRBV10-3|.|.
TGTGCCATCAGTGTCGACAGCGCTGAGCAGTTCTTC
CAISVDSAEQFF
>TRBJ1-1|TRBV29-1|.|.
TGCAGCGTCAAGGAGGGGACTGAAGCTTTCTTT
CSVKEGTEAFF
>TRBJ2-7|TRBV4-1|once|.
TGCGCCAGCAGCCAAGACGAAACGACTCCCCGCGAGCAGTACTTC
CASSQDETTPREQYF
>TRBJ2-2|TRBV7-7|.|.
TGTGCTAGCAGCTTAGGAGGGGGCAGGGCGAACACCGGGGAGCTGTTTTTT
CASSLGGGRANTGELFF
>TRBJ2-1|TRBV28|.|.
TGTGCCAGTCCCCCCTCCTCGACAGGCCTGGATGAGCAGTTCTTC
CASPPSSTGLDEQFF
>TRBJ2-1|TRBV5-1|once|TRBD2
TGCGCCAGCAGCTTGGGTGGACTAGCGGGAGAAGGTGGTGAGCAGTTCTTC
CASSLGGLAGEGGEQFF
>TRBJ2-1|TRBV20-1|.|TRBD1
TGCAGTGCAGGGACAGGGTTGAAGCAGTTCTTC
CSAGTGLKQFF
>TRBJ1-5|TRBV4-1|few|.
TGCGCCAGCAGCCAAGAGGGGGGGGCGTCCAATCAGCCCCAGCATTTT
CASSQEGGASNQPQHF
>TRBJ2-4|TRBV27|.|TRBD1
TGTGCCAGCAGCCGTGGGACAGCTCTAGCCAAAAACATTCAGTACTTC
CASSRGTALAKNIQYF
>TRBJ1-1|TRBV7-9|.|.
TGTGCCAGCAGCTTAAGCCCGGGTGAAGCTTTCTTT
CASSLSPGEAFF
>TRBJ2-7|TRBV28|.|TRBD2
TGTGCCAGCTCCCTCAGCGGGGGGAGATACGAGCAGTACTTC
CASSLSGGRYEQYF
>TRBJ2-3|TRBV6-9|.|TRBD2
TGTGCCAGCACCCCCAAGAGAAGCGGGGGAGAAACAGATACGCAGTATTTT
CASTPKRSGGETDTQYF